A single count supports the clone carrying this TCR beta chain. Its antigen is still unknown. All donors participated as healthy donors of bone marrow. The PCR ran on 60 Vbeta and 13 Jbeta primers. Repertoires were generated with immunoSEQ multiplex PCR, while TCRdb's copy carries only in-frame clones and drops some. The sample has 200,000 or so clones; less than 90% are singletons. This sample is drawn from a study of cytomegalovirus exposure and HLA in healthy donors. Study findings and constraints: More clonal expansion characterized HLA-associated TCR beta chains than equally common others in a later analysis. Most TCR beta V segments were productive about 87% or about 30% of the time in an earlier analysis.

The sequenced material came from PBMCs. The clonotype was recovered from a girl younger than two in good health and CMV-seronegative.

The CDR3 region is CASSYSGTGFYEQYF. As DNA, the CDR3 is TGTGCCAGCAGTTACTCCGGGACAGGGTTCTACGAGCAGTACTTC. The J gene is TRBJ2-5, the V gene TRBV6-5, with 9 nucleotides matching TRBD1. The J call may not be correct, given that the DNA end is closer to TRBJ2-7. The length of the CDR3 is 15 residues. Per the germline V gene, CDR1 is MNHEY and CDR2 is SVGAGI.